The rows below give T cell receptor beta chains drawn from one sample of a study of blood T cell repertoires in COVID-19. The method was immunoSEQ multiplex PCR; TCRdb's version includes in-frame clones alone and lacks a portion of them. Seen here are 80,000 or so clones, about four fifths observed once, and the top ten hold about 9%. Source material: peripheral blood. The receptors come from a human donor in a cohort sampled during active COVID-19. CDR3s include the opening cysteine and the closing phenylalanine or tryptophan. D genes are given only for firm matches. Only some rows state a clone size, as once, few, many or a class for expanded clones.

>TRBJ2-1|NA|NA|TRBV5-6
TGTGCCAGCAGCTCGCCCAGCGGAGTGAACTACAATGAGCAGTTCTTC
CASSSPSGVNYNEQFF
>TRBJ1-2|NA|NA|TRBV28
TGTGCCAGCAGTTCCCCGGGGAGGAGTGGCTACACCTTC
CASSSPGRSGYTF
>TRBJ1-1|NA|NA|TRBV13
TGTGCCAGCAGCTCCCCGGAAAGGGGGATAGATGGTAGGGACACTGAAGCTTTCTTT
CASSSPERGIDGRDTEAFF
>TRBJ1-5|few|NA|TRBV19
TGTGCCACCCAGAGGACCAGGGATCAGCCCCAGCATTTT
CATQRTRDQPQHF
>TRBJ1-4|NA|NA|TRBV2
TGTGCCAGCAGTGATACAGACAGGCGAGAAAAACTGTTTTTT
CASSDTDRREKLFF
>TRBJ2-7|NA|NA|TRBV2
TGTGCCAGCAGTGGGCGGTACCTAAGCTCCTACGAGCAGTACTTC
CASSGRYLSSYEQYF
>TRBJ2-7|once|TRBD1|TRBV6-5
TGTGCCAGCAGTTACTGGCCCCGGGACAGGGGATACGAGCAGTACTTC
CASSYWPRDRGYEQYF
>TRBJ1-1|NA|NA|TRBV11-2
TGTGCCAGCAGCTTAGCAGGGTACACTGAAGCTTTCTTT
CASSLAGYTEAFF
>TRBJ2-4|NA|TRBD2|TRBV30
TGTGCCTGGAGTAGAGCGGGGAGTACAGGCATTCAGTACTTC
CAWSRAGSTGIQYF
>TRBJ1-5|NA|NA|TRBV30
TGTGCCTGGAGTGCCGAGGCGGGACAGCCCCAGCATTTT
CAWSAEAGQPQHF